This TCR beta chain was found in a study of human T cells and chemical hapten exposure. Specified time point: patch test 1, 2 weeks after DPC sensitization. Stated treatment: therapeutic diphenylcyclopropenone sensitization with weekly scalp DPC. This CDR3 comprises 15 residues. V trimming: 7 bases; J trimming: 1 base; junction bases outside the gene matches: 9. TCRdb passed the RACE reads through MiXCR, listing each CDR3 protein once. The data hold approximately 100,000 distinct CDR3 sequences, with 11% observed a single time. This clonotype came up many times. The chain is built from TRBV12-3 or TRBV12-4 and TRBJ1-1; 7 bases line up with TRBD1. This receptor was taken from a woman aged 40 to 55 with alopecia areata. Some clones in this sample may be carry-over from other donors' samples. Sequencing was performed on whole blood, taken in connection with sensitization to the hapten diphenylcyclopropenone (DPC). This CDR3 is CASTLTGATNTEAFF. The CDR3, as DNA: TGTGCCAGCACCCTTACAGGGGCTACGAACACTGAAGCTTTCTTT.